This section outlines one TCR beta chain sequence together with its context. As yet, its antigen is unknown. This record comes from a study of beta chain features in type 1 diabetes. Study outcomes and limitations: A moderate, significant TCRB CDR3 shortening appeared in type 1 diabetes across four CD4+ subsets.

Sequenced material consisted of expressed TCRB transcripts (all of the isolated RNA was reverse transcribed). The data were produced by immunoSEQ multiplex PCR, yet TCRdb's version contains in-frame clones alone and is incomplete. The top ten hold under 1.5% of the sample, which has about 150,000 clones, about 13% seen once. The V gene's germline CDR1 is LGHNA and CDR2 YNFKEQ. The CDR3 length is 18 residues. V lost 1 base and J lost 8; bases outside the gene matches: 11. Only one heparinised blood draw was taken per donor, and its volume averaged approximately 120 mL. Stem cell-like memory, regulatory, central memory and naive CD4+ cells were sorted via CD45RO/CCR7/CD25/CD127/CD95/CD27.

This chain connects TRBV4-2 to TRBJ2-4; 13 bases match TRBD2. The sequencing input was central memory CD4+ T cells from blood. The TCR comes from a man aged 18-30 years with type 1 diabetes. CDR3: CASSQGLGTSGAIDIQYF. CDR3 DNA: TGTGCCAGCAGCCAAGGACTGGGGACTAGCGGGGCGATAGACATTCAGTACTTC.